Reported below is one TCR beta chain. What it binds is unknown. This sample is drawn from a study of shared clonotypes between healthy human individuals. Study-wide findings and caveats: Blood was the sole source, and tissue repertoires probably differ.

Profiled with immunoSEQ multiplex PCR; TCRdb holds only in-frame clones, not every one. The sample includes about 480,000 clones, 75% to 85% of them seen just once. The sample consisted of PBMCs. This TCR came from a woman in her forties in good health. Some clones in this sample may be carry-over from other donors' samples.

CDR3 sequence (DNA): TGTGCCAGCAGCCCCCGGGGTGCGGGAGGTGGTGAGCAGTTCTTC. It yields the protein CASSPRGAGGGEQFF. The J gene is TRBJ2-1, the V gene TRBV7-9; 8 bases agree with TRBD2. Germline V CDR1 and CDR2: SEHNR, FQNEAQ (reference sequence). V was clipped by 5 bases and J by 9 bases; unmatched bases: 12. There are 15 residues in the CDR3.